This note documents a single T cell receptor (beta chain) sequence. The target of this receptor is not known. Base qualities were left out, and no much larger clone turns up one base away. The CDR3 regions of human TCRbeta chains were analyzed by immunosequencing. In the paper's pipeline: Repertoire TCRs were checked for matches against a reference library of SARS-CoV-2-specific TCRs that had been generated using the MIRA antigen-specificity platform. Breadth was defined as the fraction of unique TCRs that were SARS-CoV-2-associated, and depth was defined as the fraction of total T cells that were SARS-CoV-2-associated. Each spike-specific TCR was assigned to its reactive spike region and to a CD4 or CD8 class using the MIRA data. Log10-transformed breadth and depth values were compared by one-way ANOVA with Sidak's multiple comparisons tests. TCRdb re-hosts the immuneACCESS table, in-frame sequences only. Its copies lack some clones; in the studies checked, an unresolved V gene accounts for under half of them, and the cause for the rest is not known. V, J and clone size are taken as reported in that table, and D and trimming were inferred from the DNA itself. This sample lists under 200,000 clones; 90% were detected once. Of the sample, around 1.5% is held by the ten largest clones.

Based on the germline V gene, the CDR1 and CDR2 sequences are KGHDR and SFDVKD. The V and J ends are trimmed by 3 bases and 7 bases, leaving 9 bases between them. Including cysteine and phenylalanine, the CDR3 has 12 amino acids. Only the CDR3 DNA stays, 36 bases, in frame from base 1. These data belong to a study of T cell responses to AZD1222 COVID-19 vaccine (dated by TCRdb to about 2021). Regarding the research as a whole: Because spike-specific TCR depth and breadth did not differ between the two schedules, AZD1222 recipients who got a second dose at roughly 4 weeks were pooled with those who got a second dose at roughly 12 weeks. A total of 233 trial participants underwent TCR sequencing, of whom some 210 received two doses of AZD1222 and about 25 received two doses of the MenACWY control vaccine. Trial participants were enrolled by age into subgroups of 18-55, 56-69 and 70-plus years, and about 150, 27 and 61 TCR-sequenced participants, respectively, were included in these subgroups.

The sample's time point label is to be understood as: baseline before first vaccination. The vaccinee samples were drawn from two UK trials, COV001 and COV002, one of which was a single-blind randomized controlled phase 2/3 trial testing AZD1222 (ChAdOx1 nCoV-19) in healthy adults. For TCRbeta chain sequencing, PBMC samples were collected from trial participants at day 0 and at day 28 after the second dose. The full study reports these points: Participants were mostly white British, with more females than males. The authors suggested clonal diversity may have been underestimated. In the small 56-69-year group, the increase in depth fell short of significance, most likely because of low power. Vaccine-associated CD4 TCRs spanned the whole spike protein, with dominant responses in regions 160-218 and 743-854. Reportedly, close to half of the unique spike-specific TCRs recognized epitopes lying outside the regions that are mutated in the B.1.351 and B.1.1.7 variants. After two AZD1222 doses, both the breadth and the depth of spike-specific TCRs were significantly higher than at day 0 and than in MenACWY recipients. Only five to seven AZD1222 recipients were SARS-CoV-2 seropositive at baseline, limiting conclusions about previously exposed vaccinees. Because no day 14 peak-response samples were available, the repertoires could be characterized only after the peak T cell response.

This chain joins TRBV24-1 to TRBJ2-7; a confident D gene designation cannot be given. The origin of this receptor is an adult in good health. This specimen was peripheral blood, taken on day 0 of AZD1222 vaccination. The CDR3 in this case is CATSDIWEEQYF. The DNA is as follows: TGTGCCACCAGTGATATCTGGGAAGAGCAGTACTTC.